This TCR beta chain stems from a study of T-cell reconstitution after alpha-beta-depleted transplantation in children. The germline CDR1 and CDR2 sequences are SGHKS and YYEKEE (reference sequence). The V gene lost 2 bases and the J gene lost 4 bases, with 11 bases spanning the gap. The CDR3 extends over 14 amino acids. Details on this clonotype: Antigen unknown.

Unique molecular identifiers were used to barcode this TCRbeta library. Using its own MiXCR run on the PCR reads, TCRdb lists one record per CDR3 protein. The data show about 130,000 distinct CDR3 sequences, around a tenth seen once. Findings and caveats of the study: Surviving recipient T cells and thymic progenitors underlay high day-60 TCRbeta diversity in some patients.

The chain employs TRBV5-5 and TRBJ2-3, with D possibly matching TRBD2 (7 bases). This specimen consisted of PBMCs, mostly from graft donor cells, obtained 180 days after TCRalphabeta/CD19-depleted stem cell transplant. This receptor was taken from a girl under two years old who had a stem cell transplant for combined immunodeficiency, so the T cells may come from the graft donor. CDR3 DNA sequence: TGTGCCAGCAGCTTAAGGGGGGGCGCAGATACGCAGTATTTT. This codes for CASSLRGGADTQYF.